Below, 12 T cell receptor beta chains from the same sample are listed, as sequenced in a study of vaccination and CD4 T cells after COVID-19. No antigen has been identified for these receptors. Cultured CD4+ T cell DNA was sequenced using the Oncomine TCR Beta short-read assay. In TCRdb, the PCR reads were re-called with MiXCR into one record per CDR3 protein. The repertoire includes about 20,000 distinct CDR3 sequences, around 37% of them detected once, and 2.6% sits in the top ten. Sample time point: late sampling 161 to 241 days after vaccination in a few convalescent patients. Treatment meaning: approximately 9-day PBMC culture with coronavirus spike peptide pools or control peptides (ViraFEST assay). Sequencing was performed on CD4+ T cells from blood, cultured in vitro, taken about 7 months after SARS-CoV-2 vaccination. These receptors came from a human donor who had recovered from COVID-19.

This chain uses TRBV5-4 with TRBJ2-5; 10 bases fit TRBD2. Trimming removed 3 bases from V and 4 bases from J; junction bases left unmatched: 6. This CDR3 region has 15 residues. Germline CDR1 and CDR2: SGHNT and YYREEE (reference sequence). CDR3 in DNA: TGTGCCAGCAGCTACGCTAGCGGGAGAGGAGAGACCCAGTACTTC. Protein: CASSYASGRGETQYF.

In its sample, this clonotype was seen a few times. V and J are TRBV6-5 and TRBJ1-6, with a weak D call TRBD1 (6 bases). This CDR3 contains 15 residues. V gave up 4 bases and J gave up 5 bases, with 12 bases separating them. Germline assignment: CDR1 MNHEY and CDR2 SVGAGI. The CDR3 spells CASSSYDRNNSPLHF. Here the CDR3 DNA reads TGTGCCAGCAGTTCCTACGACAGGAATAATTCACCCCTCCACTTT.

This CDR3 is CAWSLRTGFQETQYF. The CDR3 DNA is TGTGCCTGGAGCCTAAGGACAGGGTTCCAAGAGACCCAGTACTTC. V gene TRBV30 combines with J gene TRBJ2-5; 8 nucleotides agree with TRBD1. Germline CDR1 GTSNPN, CDR2 SVGIG (reference sequence). CDR3 size: 15 residues. The V segment lost 3 bases and the J segment 1 base; nucleotides outside the gene matches: 7.

The chain uses TRBV15 and TRBJ2-3; D gene ambiguous. V lost 0 bases and J 6 bases, leaving 10 bases between the germline ends. Germline-derived CDR1 and CDR2 are LNHNV and YYDKDF (reference sequence). There are 14 residues in the CDR3. CDR3 nucleotides: TGTGCCACCAGCAGAGATAATACGTGGGATACGCAGTATTTT. Translation gives CATSRDNTWDTQYF.

This clonotype has just a few counts. J is TRBJ1-2 and V is TRBV7-2; 8 nucleotides agree with TRBD1. Per the germline V gene, CDR1 is SGHTA and CDR2 is FQGNSA. This CDR3 has 13 residues. The J segment lost 4 bases and the V segment lost 4 bases, leaving 2 bases of the junction unmatched. This chain's CDR3 is CASSSDRVYGYTF. In DNA, the CDR3 is TGTGCCAGCAGCTCGGACAGGGTCTATGGCTACACCTTC.

The CDR3: CSVAPSRDEQYF. The DNA for the CDR3 is TGCAGCGTTGCCCCATCCAGGGACGAGCAGTACTTC. V and J are TRBV29-1 and TRBJ2-7; D possibly corresponds to TRBD1 (5 bases). Germline V gives CDR1 SQVTM, CDR2 ANQGSEA. Trimming pared 4 bases from V and 5 bases from J, leaving 12 bases between. This CDR3 spans 12 amino acids.

This clonotype was observed a few times. The V gene is TRBV7-8, the J gene TRBJ1-5; D is possibly TRBD1 (6 bases). V shed 1 base and J shed 1 base, with 20 bases lying between them. This CDR3 region has 19 residues. In germline, CDR1 is SGHVS, CDR2 FQNEAQ. The CDR3 loop reads CASSLVGAGAGMSNQPQHF. The CDR3 bases are TGTGCCAGCAGCTTAGTCGGAGCAGGGGCTGGGATGAGCAATCAGCCCCAGCATTTT.

This clonotype showed up just a few times. The genes are TRBV20-1 and TRBJ1-2; the D gene is possibly TRBD1 (5 bases). This CDR3 spans 13 amino acids. The V end was cut by 7 bases, the J end by 3 bases, with 15 bases between. The germline CDR1 and CDR2 sequences are DFQATT and SNEGSKA (reference sequence). The CDR3 DNA reads TGCAGTGGCAGGGTTCTGAGGGACTATGGCTACACCTTC. Translated, it gives CSGRVLRDYGYTF.

The chain joins TRBV7-9 to TRBJ2-1; 13 bases fit TRBD2. The CDR3 runs 16 residues. Germline trimming cut 5 bases from V and 12 bases from J; bases unmatched to any gene: 13. Germline V lookup: CDR1 SEHNR, CDR2 FQNEAQ (reference sequence). CDR3 DNA sequence: TGTGCCAGCAGCGGACGGTGGACTAGCGGGAGCAAGAGGCAGTTCTTC. Amino acids: CASSGRWTSGSKRQFF.

The table lists this clonotype with a few counts. This chain connects TRBV19 to TRBJ2-7, with a tentative D call TRBD2 (6 bases). In germline, CDR1 is LNHDA, CDR2 SQIVND (reference sequence). V was cut by 3 bases and J by 3 bases, with 12 bases left in between. The CDR3 loop spans 14 amino acids. CDR3: CASSMIAEDYEQYF. CDR3 in DNA: TGTGCCAGTAGTATGATAGCGGAGGACTACGAGCAGTACTTC. The full variable domain, rest sourced from reference TRBV19 and TRBJ2-7, is DGGITQSPKYLFRKEGQNVTLSCEQNLNHDAMYWYRQDPGQGLRLIYYSQIVNDFQKGDIAEGYSVSREKKESFPLTVTSAQKNPTAFYLCASSMIAEDYEQYFGPGTRLTVT.

The gene calls are TRBV6-4 and TRBJ2-1, with 9 bases identical to TRBD2. The germline gives CDR1 MRHNA, CDR2 SNTAGT. This CDR3 spans 15 amino acids. Germline trimming cut 0 bases from V and 8 bases from J; bases unmatched to any gene: 5. In DNA form, the CDR3 reads TGTGCCAGCAGTGACTCGTCTAGCGGGATTGATGAGCAGTTCTTC. Translating it yields CASSDSSSGIDEQFF.

The gene calls are TRBV7-2 and TRBJ2-1; D ambiguous. The CDR3 totals 14 residues. CDR1 and CDR2 from the germline V gene are SGHTA and FQGNSA. Trimming took off 8 bases at V and 1 base at J, with 12 bases between the two ends. CDR3 nucleotides: TGTGCCAGCGACTCAGTGGGATCCTACAATGAGCAGTTCTTC. Translating it yields CASDSVGSYNEQFF. Variable domain in full (rest from reference TRBV7-2 and TRBJ2-1): GAGVSQSPSNKVTEKGKDVELRCDPISGHTALYWYRQSLGQGLEFLIYFQGNSAPDKSGLPSDRFSAERTGGSVSTLTIQRTQQEDSAVYLCASDSVGSYNEQFFGPGTRLTVL.